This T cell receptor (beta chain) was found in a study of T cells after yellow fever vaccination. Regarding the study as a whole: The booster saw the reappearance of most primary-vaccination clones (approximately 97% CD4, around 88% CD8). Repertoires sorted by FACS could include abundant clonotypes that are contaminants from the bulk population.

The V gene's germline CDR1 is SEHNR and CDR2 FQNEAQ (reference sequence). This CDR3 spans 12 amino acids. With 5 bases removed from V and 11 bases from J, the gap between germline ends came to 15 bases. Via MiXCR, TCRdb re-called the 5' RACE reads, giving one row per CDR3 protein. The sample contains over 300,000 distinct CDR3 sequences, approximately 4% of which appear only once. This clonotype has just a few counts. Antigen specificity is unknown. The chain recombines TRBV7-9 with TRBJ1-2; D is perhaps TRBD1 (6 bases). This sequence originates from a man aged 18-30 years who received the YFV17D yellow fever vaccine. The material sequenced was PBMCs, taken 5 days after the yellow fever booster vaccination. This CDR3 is CASSRVRDKYTF. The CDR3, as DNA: TGTGCCAGCAGCCGCGTCCGGGACAAGTACACCTTC. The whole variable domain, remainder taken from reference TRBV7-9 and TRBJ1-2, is DTGVSQNPRHKITKRGQNVTFRCDPISEHNRLYWYRQTLGQGPEFLTYFQNEAQLEKSRLLSDRFSAERPKGSFSTLEIQRTEQGDSAMYLCASSRVRDKYTFGSGTRLTVV.